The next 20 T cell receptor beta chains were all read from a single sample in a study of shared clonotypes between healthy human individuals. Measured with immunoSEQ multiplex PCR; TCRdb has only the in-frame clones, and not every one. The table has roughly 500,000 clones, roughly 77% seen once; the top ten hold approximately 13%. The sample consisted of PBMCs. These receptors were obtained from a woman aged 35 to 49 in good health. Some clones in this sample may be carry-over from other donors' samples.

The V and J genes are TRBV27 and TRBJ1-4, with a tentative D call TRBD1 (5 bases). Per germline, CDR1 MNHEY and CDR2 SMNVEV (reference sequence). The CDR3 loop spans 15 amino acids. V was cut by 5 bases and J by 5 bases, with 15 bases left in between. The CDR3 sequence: CASSLLGTENEKLFF. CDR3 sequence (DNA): TGTGCCAGCAGTCTACTTGGGACGGAGAATGAAAAACTGTTTTTT.

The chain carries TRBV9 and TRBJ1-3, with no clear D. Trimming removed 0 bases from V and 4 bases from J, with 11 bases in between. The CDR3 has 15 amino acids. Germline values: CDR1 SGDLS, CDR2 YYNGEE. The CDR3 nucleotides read TGTGCCAGCAGCGTAGATTCTATGGGGGGAAACACCATATATTTT. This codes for CASSVDSMGGNTIYF.

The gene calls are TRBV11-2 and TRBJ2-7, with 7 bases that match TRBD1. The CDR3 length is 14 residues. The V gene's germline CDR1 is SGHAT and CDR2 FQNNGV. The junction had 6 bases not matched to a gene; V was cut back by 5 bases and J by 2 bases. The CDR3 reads CASSAYRGPYEQYF. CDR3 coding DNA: TGTGCCAGCAGCGCCTACAGGGGCCCCTACGAGCAGTACTTC.

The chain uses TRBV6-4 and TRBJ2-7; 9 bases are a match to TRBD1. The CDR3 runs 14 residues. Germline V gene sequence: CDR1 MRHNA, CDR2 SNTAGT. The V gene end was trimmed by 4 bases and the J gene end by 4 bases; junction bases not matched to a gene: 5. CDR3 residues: CASSGTGGAYEQYF. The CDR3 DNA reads TGTGCCAGCAGTGGAACAGGGGGCGCGTACGAGCAGTACTTC.

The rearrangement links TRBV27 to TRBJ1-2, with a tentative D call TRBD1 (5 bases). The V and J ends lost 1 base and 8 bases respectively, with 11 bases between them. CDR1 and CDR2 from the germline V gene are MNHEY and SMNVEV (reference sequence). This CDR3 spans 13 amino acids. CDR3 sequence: CASSLLPQGGYTF. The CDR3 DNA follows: TGTGCCAGCAGTTTATTGCCTCAGGGAGGCTACACCTTC.

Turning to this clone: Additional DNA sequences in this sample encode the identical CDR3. CDR3 loop: CASSGDRYYEQYF. In DNA, the CDR3 is TGTGCCAGCAGTGGGGACAGGTACTACGAGCAGTACTTC. This chain connects TRBV2 to TRBJ2-7; TRBD1 matches at 8 bases. With 4 bases clipped from V and 3 bases from J, the junction kept 2 bases outside the gene matches. This CDR3 spans 13 amino acids. The germline V gene encodes CDR1 SNHLY and CDR2 FYNNEI.

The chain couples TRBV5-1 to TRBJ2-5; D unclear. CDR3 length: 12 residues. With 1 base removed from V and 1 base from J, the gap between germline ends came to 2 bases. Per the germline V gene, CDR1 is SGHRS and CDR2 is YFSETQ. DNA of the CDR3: TGCGCCAGCAGCTTGCCCCAAGAGACCCAGTACTTC. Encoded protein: CASSLPQETQYF.

The CDR3 protein is CATSTGGDQPQHF. For the CDR3, the DNA is TGTGCCACCTCCACAGGGGGCGATCAGCCCCAGCATTTT. The rearrangement links TRBV7-8 to TRBJ1-5, with 9 bases aligning to TRBD1. The V segment lost 10 bases and the J segment 5 bases; nucleotides outside the gene matches: 6. The CDR3 runs 13 residues. Germline V CDR1 and CDR2: SGHVS, FQNEAQ. Variable domain in full (rest from reference TRBV7-8 and TRBJ1-5): GAGVSQSPRYKVAKRGQDVALRCDPISGHVSLFWYQQALGQGPEFLTYFQNEAQLDKSGLPSDRFFAERPEGSVSTLKIQRTQQEDSAVYLCATSTGGDQPQHFGDGTRLSIL.

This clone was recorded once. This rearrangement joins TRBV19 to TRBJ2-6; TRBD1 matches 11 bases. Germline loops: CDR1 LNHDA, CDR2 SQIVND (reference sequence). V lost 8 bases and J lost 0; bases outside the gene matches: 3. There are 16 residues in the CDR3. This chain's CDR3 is CASGDRGTSGANVLTF. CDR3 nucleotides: TGTGCCAGTGGGGACAGGGGGACCTCTGGGGCCAACGTCCTGACTTTC.

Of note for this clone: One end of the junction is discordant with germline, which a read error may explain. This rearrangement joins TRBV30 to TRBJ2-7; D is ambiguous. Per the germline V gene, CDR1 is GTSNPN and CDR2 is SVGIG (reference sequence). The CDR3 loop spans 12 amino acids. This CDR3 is CTWSVGTYEQYF. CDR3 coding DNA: TGTACCTGGAGTGTAGGGACCTACGAGCAGTACTTC.

The CDR3 coding sequence is TGTGCCGCTTCACTACCAGGGGTTTACAATGGCTACACCTTC. This codes for CAASLPGVYNGYTF. This rearrangement joins TRBV15 to TRBJ1-2; D is perhaps TRBD1 (6 bases). V was pared by 11 bases and J by 6 bases, with 22 bases between. CDR3 size: 14 residues. The V gene's germline CDR1 is LNHNV and CDR2 YYDKDF (reference sequence).

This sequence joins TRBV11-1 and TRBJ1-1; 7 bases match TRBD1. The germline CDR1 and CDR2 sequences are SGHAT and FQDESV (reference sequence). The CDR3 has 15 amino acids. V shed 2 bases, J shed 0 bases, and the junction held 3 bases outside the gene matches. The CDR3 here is CASSLSGGMNTEAFF. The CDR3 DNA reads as TGTGCCAGCAGCTTATCAGGGGGAATGAACACTGAAGCTTTCTTT.

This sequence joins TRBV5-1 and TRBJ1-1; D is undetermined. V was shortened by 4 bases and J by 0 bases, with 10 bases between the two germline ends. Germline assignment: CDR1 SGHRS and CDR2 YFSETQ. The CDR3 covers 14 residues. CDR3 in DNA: TGCGCCAGCAGCAGGGCAGGCTTGAACACTGAAGCTTTCTTT. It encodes CASSRAGLNTEAFF. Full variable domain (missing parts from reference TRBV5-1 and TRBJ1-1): KAGVTQTPRYLIKTRGQQVTLSCSPISGHRSVSWYQQTPGQGLQFLFEYFSETQRNKGNFPGRFSGRQFSNSRSEMNVSTLELGDSALYLCASSRAGLNTEAFFGQGTRLTVV.

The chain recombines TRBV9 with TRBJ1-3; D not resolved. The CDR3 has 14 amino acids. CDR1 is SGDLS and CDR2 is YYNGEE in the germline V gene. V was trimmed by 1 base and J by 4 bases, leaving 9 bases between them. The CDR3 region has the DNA TGTGCCAGCAGCGTATTAGACGGGGGAAACACCATATATTTT. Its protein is CASSVLDGGNTIYF.

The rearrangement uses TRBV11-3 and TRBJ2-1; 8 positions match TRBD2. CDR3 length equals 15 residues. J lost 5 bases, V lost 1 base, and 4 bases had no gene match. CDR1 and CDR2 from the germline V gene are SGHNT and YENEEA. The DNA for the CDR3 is TGTGCCAGCAGCTTAGGACTAGCGTTCCACAATGAGCAGTTCTTC. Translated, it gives CASSLGLAFHNEQFF.

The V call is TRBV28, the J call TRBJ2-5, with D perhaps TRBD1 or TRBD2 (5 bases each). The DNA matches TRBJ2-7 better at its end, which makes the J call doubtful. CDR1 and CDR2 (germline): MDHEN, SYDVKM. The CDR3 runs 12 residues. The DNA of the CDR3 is TGTGCCAGCATCTCCGGGACGTACGAGCAGTACTTC. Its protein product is CASISGTYEQYF.

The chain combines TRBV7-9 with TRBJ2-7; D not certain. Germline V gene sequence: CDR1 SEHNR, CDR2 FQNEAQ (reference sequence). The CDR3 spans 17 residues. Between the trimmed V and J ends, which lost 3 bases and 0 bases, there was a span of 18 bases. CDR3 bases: TGTGCCAGCAGCTTGATGGGTGATATGGCGGACTCCTACGAGCAGTACTTC. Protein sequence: CASSLMGDMADSYEQYF.

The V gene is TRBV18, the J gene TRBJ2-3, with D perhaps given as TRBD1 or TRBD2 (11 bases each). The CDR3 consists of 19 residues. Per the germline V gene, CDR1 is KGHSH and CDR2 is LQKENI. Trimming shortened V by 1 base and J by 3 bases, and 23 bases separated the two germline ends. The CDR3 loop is CASSPRTGGTSGSTDTQYF. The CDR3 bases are TGTGCCAGCTCACCACGGACAGGGGGCACTAGCGGGAGTACAGATACGCAGTATTTT.

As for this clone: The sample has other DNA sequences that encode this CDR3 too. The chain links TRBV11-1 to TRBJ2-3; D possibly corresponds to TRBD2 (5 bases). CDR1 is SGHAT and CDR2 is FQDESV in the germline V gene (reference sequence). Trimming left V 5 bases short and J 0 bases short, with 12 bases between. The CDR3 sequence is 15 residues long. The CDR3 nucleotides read TGTGCCAGCAGCGTAAGCGGTACTAGCACAGATACGCAGTATTTT. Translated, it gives CASSVSGTSTDTQYF.

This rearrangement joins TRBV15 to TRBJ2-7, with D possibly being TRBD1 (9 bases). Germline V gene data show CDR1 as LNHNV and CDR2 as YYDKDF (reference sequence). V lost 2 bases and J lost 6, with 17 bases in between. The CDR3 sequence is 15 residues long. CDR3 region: CATSRSGTGTSEQYF. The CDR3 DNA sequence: TGTGCCACCAGCAGATCCGGGACAGGGACTAGCGAGCAGTACTTC.